The entry below describes one T cell receptor beta chain. Its antigen remains unidentified. TCRdb used MiXCR to reprocess the reads, holding one entry per CDR3 protein. The table records around 450,000 distinct CDR3 sequences, 25% to 40% of them present only once. V shed 7 bases and J shed 3 bases, with 7 bases lying between them. Per the germline V gene, CDR1 is MDHEN and CDR2 is SYDVKM. This CDR3 is 13 amino acids long. The data were obtained in a study of T cell repertoires in cytomegalovirus infection. About the study: It was the public TCR beta signatures that indicated both CMV infection and matching HLA type.

The study, taken as a whole, reports: HLA-C-restricted CMV clonotypes gave the most frequent clonotype in two of eight donors. CMV carriers having the relevant HLA were flagged by cumulative public TCR beta family frequency.

The sequenced sample was PBMCs. The V call is TRBV28, the J call TRBJ2-6; D could derive from TRBD1 or TRBD2 (5 bases each). The TCR sequence derives from a human donor in good health (CMV status not recorded). Some clones in this sample may be carry-over from other donors' samples. The CDR3 protein is CASTGRGANVLTF. Here the CDR3 DNA reads TGTGCCAGCACGGGGCGTGGGGCCAACGTCCTGACTTTC.